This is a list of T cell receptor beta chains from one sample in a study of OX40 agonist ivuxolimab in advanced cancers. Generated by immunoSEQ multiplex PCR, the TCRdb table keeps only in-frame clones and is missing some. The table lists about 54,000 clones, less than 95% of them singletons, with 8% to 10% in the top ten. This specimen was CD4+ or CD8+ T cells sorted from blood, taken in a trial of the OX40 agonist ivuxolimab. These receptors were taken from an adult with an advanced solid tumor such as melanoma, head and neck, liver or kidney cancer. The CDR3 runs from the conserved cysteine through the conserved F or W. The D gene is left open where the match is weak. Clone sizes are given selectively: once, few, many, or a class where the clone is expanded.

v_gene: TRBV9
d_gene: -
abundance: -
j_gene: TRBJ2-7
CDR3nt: TGTGCCAGCAGCTTAGGACCGGGAAACTACGAGCAGTACTTC
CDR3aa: CASSLGPGNYEQYF

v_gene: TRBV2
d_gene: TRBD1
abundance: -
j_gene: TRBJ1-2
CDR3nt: TGTGCCAGGATAGGACAGGGGGCTGGCGGCTACACCTTC
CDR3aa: CARIGQGAGGYTF

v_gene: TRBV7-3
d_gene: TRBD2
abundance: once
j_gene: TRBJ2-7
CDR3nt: TGTGCCAGCAGCTTAAGTGGCGGGACTAACTACGAGCAGTACTTC
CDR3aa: CASSLSGGTNYEQYF

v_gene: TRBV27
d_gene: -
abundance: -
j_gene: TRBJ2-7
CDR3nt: TGTGCCAGCAGTTACAGACTAGACTACGAGCAGTACTTC
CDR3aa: CASSYRLDYEQYF

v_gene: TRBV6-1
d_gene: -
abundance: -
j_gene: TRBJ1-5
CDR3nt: TGTGCCAGCAGTGAACTAGGGGGGGGCAATCAGCCCCAGCATTTT
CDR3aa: CASSELGGGNQPQHF

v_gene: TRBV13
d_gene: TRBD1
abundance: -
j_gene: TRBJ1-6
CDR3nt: TGTGCCAGCAGCCTCGGCCCCGGGACAGATAATTCACCCCTCCACTTT
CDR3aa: CASSLGPGTDNSPLHF

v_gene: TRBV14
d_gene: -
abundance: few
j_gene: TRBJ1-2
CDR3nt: TGTGCCAGCAGCCCCCGGCGCACAGAGCCTTATGGCTACACCTTC
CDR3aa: CASSPRRTEPYGYTF

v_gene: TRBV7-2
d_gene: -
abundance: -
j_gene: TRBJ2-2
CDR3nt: TGTGCCAGCAGCCCTAACCACTTCCGGGCCTTGGACGGGGAGCTGTTTTTT
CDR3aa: CASSPNHFRALDGELFF

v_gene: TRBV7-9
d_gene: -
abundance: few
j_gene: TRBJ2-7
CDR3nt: TGTGCCAGCAGCTTAGCGGGTCAGTATCGCTCCTACGAGCAGTACTTC
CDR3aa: CASSLAGQYRSYEQYF

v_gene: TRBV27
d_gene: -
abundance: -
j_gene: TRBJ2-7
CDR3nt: TGTGCCAGCAGTTTATCGGGGGTACACGAGCAGTACTTC
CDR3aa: CASSLSGVHEQYF

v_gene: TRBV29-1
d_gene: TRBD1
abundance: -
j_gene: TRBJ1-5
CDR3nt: TGCAGCGTGACAGGGTATGGCAATCAGCCCCAGCATTTT
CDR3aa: CSVTGYGNQPQHF

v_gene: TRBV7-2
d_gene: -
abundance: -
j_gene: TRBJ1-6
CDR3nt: TGTGCCAGCAGCCCCTCCACGAGCTCCTATAATTCACCCCTCCACTTT
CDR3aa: CASSPSTSSYNSPLHF

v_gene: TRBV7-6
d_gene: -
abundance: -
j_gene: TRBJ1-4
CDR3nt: TGTGCCAGCAGCTTAGGGACTTATGAAAAACTGTTTTTT
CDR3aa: CASSLGTYEKLFF

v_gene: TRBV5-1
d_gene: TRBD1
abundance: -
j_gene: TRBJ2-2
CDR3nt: TGCGCCAGCAGATACACCACCGGGACAGGGGGGCGCGGCGGGGAGCTGTTTTTT
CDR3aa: CASRYTTGTGGRGGELFF

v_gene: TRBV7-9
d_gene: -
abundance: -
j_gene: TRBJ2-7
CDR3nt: TGTGCCAGCACCCCCTACTACGAGCAGTACTTC
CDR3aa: CASTPYYEQYF

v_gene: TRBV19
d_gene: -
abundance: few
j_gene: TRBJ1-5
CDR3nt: TGTGCCAGTAGTACTGGGTTTAGCAATCAGCCCCAGCATTTT
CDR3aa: CASSTGFSNQPQHF

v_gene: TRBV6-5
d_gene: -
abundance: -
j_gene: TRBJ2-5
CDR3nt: TGTGCCAGCAGTTACTCCGAATTGGAGACCCAGTACTTC
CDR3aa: CASSYSELETQYF

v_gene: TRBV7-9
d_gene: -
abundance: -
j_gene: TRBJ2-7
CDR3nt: TGTGCCAGCAGCTTAGTGAGTGCCTACGAGCAGTACTTC
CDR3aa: CASSLVSAYEQYF

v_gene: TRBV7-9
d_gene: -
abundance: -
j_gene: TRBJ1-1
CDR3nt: TGTGCCAGCAGCTTAGTTGAGGGGTTGGTCACTGAAGCTTTCTTT
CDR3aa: CASSLVEGLVTEAFF

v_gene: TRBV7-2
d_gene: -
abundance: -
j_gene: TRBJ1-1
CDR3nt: TGTGCCAGCAGCCAGCATTCGGCTCCGAACACTGAAGCTTTCTTT
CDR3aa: CASSQHSAPNTEAFF

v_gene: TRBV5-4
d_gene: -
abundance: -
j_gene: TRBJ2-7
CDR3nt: TGTGCCAGCAGCCTCAGGGGCCCCGAGCAGTACTTC
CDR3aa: CASSLRGPEQYF

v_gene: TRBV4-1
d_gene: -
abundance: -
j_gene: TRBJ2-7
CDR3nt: TGCGCCAGCAGCCCCAGATCCGGGTACGAGCAGTACTTC
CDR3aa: CASSPRSGYEQYF

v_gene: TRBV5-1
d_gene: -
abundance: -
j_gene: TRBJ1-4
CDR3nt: TGCGCCAGCAGCTCCTACATTGAGGGTGAAAAACTGTTTTTT
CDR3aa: CASSSYIEGEKLFF

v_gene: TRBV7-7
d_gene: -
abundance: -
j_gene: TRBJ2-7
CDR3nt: TGTGCTAGCAGCCCGGGACACAATTCACCTTCCTACGAGCAGTACTTC
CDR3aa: CASSPGHNSPSYEQYF

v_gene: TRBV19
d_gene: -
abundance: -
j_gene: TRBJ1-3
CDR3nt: TGTGCCAGTAGTATGGATCTATCTGGAAACACCATATATTTT
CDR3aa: CASSMDLSGNTIYF

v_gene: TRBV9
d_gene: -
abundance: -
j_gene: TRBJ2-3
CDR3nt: TGTGCCAGCAGCGAGCTGTTCCAAGCTAGGTCAAATACGCAGTATTTT
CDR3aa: CASSELFQARSNTQYF

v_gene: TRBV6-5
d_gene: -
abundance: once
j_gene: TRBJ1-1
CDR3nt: TGTGCCAGCAGTTTGGTTGGGGACACTGAAGCTTTCTTT
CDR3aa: CASSLVGDTEAFF

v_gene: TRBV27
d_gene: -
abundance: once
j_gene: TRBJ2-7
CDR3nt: TGTGCCAGCAGTTTGGAACACCCTAGCTCCTACGAGCAGTACTTC
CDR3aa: CASSLEHPSSYEQYF

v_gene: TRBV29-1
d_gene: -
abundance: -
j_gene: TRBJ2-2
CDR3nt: TGCAGCGTTGTTCCATTACGCGACACCGGGGAGCTGTTTTTT
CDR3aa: CSVVPLRDTGELFF

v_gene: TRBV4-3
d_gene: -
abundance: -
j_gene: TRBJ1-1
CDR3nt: TGCGCCAGCAGCCAAGCCGTTGGAGCGAACACTGAAGCTTTCTTT
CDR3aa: CASSQAVGANTEAFF

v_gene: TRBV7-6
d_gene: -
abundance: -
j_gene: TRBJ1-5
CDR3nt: TGTGCCAGCAGCTTAGCAGGGAGTGAACAGCCCCAGCATTTT
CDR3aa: CASSLAGSEQPQHF

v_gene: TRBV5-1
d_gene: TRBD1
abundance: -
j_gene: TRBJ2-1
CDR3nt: TGCGCCAGCACCCAGACCGGGACAGGGGTATTAGATGAGCAGTTCTTC
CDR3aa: CASTQTGTGVLDEQFF

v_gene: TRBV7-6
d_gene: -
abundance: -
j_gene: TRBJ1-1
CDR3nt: TGTGCCAGCAGCTTAGAAGTAGGTACCGAAGCTTTCTTT
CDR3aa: CASSLEVGTEAFF

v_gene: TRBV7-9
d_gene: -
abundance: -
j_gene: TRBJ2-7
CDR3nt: TGTGCCAGCAGACAGACCGGGGTCTGGGCGGGCGAGCAGTACTTC
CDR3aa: CASRQTGVWAGEQYF

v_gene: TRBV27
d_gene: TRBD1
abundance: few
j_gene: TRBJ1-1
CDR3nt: TGTGCCAGCAGTTACAGGGGGCATGGCACTGAAGCTTTCTTT
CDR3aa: CASSYRGHGTEAFF

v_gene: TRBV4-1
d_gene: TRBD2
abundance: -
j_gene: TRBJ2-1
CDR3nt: TGCGCCAGCAGCATGCGGGGGGACTCCTACAATGAGCAGTTCTTC
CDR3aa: CASSMRGDSYNEQFF

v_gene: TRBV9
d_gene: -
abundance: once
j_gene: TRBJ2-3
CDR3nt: TGTGCCAGCAGCGCACAGGGAGGCGCAGATACGCAGTATTTT
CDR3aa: CASSAQGGADTQYF

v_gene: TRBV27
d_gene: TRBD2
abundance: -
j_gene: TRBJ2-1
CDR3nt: TGTGCCAGCACCTCGGGACTAGCGGGAGGGTATGAGCAGTTCTTC
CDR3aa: CASTSGLAGGYEQFF

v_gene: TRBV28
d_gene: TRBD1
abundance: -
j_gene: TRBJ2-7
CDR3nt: TGTGCCAGCAGTCAGGACAGGGAATACGAGCAGTACTTC
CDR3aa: CASSQDREYEQYF

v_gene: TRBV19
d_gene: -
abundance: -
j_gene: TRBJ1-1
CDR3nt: TGTGTCAGTAGATCCGACACCCTGGACACTGAAGCTTTCTTT
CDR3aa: CVSRSDTLDTEAFF

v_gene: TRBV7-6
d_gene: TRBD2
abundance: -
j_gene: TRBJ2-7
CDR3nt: TGTGCCAGCAGCTTTGTGGGAGGGAGCTACGAGCAGTACTTC
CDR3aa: CASSFVGGSYEQYF